The next 32 T cell receptor beta chains were all read from a single sample in a study of blood T cell repertoires in COVID-19. TCRdb keeps only in-frame clones here, not all; method: immunoSEQ multiplex PCR. The sample has 200,000 to 250,000 clones; roughly 85% are singletons. What was sequenced was PBMCs or T cells enriched from blood (not recorded which). The origin of the receptors is a woman in her forties or fifties with acute COVID-19.

The V and J genes are TRBV25-1 and TRBJ1-2; D unresolved. Germline CDR1 reads MGHDK; CDR2 reads SYGVNS. The CDR3 length is 16 residues. The ends were cut back, 4 bases at V and 2 bases at J, with 17 bases in the middle. The CDR3 DNA is TGTGCCAGCAGTGGGCCATTGGGCAGGTTGAACTATGGCTACACCTTC. Protein sequence: CASSGPLGRLNYGYTF.

This chain links TRBV5-4 with TRBJ1-2; no reliable D call. V lost 1 base and J lost 7, with 11 bases in between. The CDR3 runs 13 residues. Germline CDR1 SGHNT, CDR2 YYREEE (reference sequence). This CDR3 is CASSLTRVRGYTF. Written as DNA, the CDR3 is TGTGCCAGCAGCTTGACCCGGGTGCGTGGCTACACCTTC.

The rearrangement joins TRBV30 to TRBJ1-5, with D perhaps TRBD1 (5 bases). The CDR3 sequence is 13 residues long. The germline CDR1 and CDR2 sequences are GTSNPN and SVGIG (reference sequence). The V end was cut by 5 bases, the J end by 5 bases, with 13 bases between. The CDR3 here is CAWQQVDDQPQHF. In DNA form, the CDR3 reads TGTGCCTGGCAACAGGTTGACGATCAGCCCCAGCATTTT. The whole variable domain, filled in from reference TRBV30 and TRBJ1-5, reads SQTIHQWPATLVQPVGSPLSLECTVEGTSNPNLYWYRQAAGRGLQLLFYSVGIGQISSEVPQNLSASRPQDRQFILSSKKLLLSDSGFYLCAWQQVDDQPQHFGDGTRLSIL.

This clone appeared once. This chain connects TRBV7-9 to TRBJ2-1; 7 bases line up with TRBD1. V shed 6 bases and J 1 base; nucleotides not matched to a gene: 9. CDR3 length: 16 residues. CDR1 is SEHNR and CDR2 is FQNEAQ in the germline V gene (reference sequence). The CDR3 DNA reads as TGTGCCAGCAGTTGGACGTTGACAGGGTCCTACAATGAGCAGTTCTTC. Residues: CASSWTLTGSYNEQFF.

The chain links TRBV19 to TRBJ2-4; D possibly corresponds to TRBD1 (6 bases). The CDR3 is made up of 14 amino acids. In germline, CDR1 is LNHDA, CDR2 SQIVND (reference sequence). Trimming stripped 0 bases from V and 8 bases from J, with 11 bases between. As DNA, the CDR3 is TGTGCCAGTAGTATAGATACAGGGCGGGACATTCAGTACTTC. Amino acids: CASSIDTGRDIQYF.

This clone was detected once. The rearrangement uses TRBV30 and TRBJ1-3; D unclear. Looked up from germline, CDR1 is GTSNPN and CDR2 is SVGIG (reference sequence). Trimming stripped 0 bases from V and 0 bases from J, with 12 bases between. The CDR3 totals 16 residues. The CDR3 reads CAWSVRWESSGNTIYF. The CDR3 coding sequence is TGTGCCTGGAGTGTACGGTGGGAGAGCTCTGGAAACACCATATATTTT.

The rearrangement joins TRBV4-3 to TRBJ2-7; 9 bases are shared with TRBD1. V gave up 4 bases and J gave up 6 bases; unmatched junction bases: 4. This CDR3 region has 13 residues. Germline V gives CDR1 LGHNA, CDR2 YSLEER. The CDR3 nucleotides read TGCGCCAGCAGCCCGCGGACAGGGGCCGAGCAGTACTTC. It specifies CASSPRTGAEQYF.

This clone was seen only once. Other DNA sequences in this specimen translate into the identical CDR3. This sequence joins TRBV6-4 and TRBJ1-2; D uncertain. This CDR3 contains 13 residues. Germline assignment: CDR1 MRHNA and CDR2 SNTAGT. With 0 bases removed from V and 4 bases from J, the gap between germline ends came to 6 bases. This CDR3 reads CASSDSAGYGYTF. In nucleotides, the CDR3 is TGTGCCAGCAGTGACTCTGCCGGCTATGGCTACACCTTC.

This chain joins TRBV9 and TRBJ1-2, with 8 nucleotides matching TRBD1. From germline, CDR1 is SGDLS and CDR2 YYNGEE. Trimming cost V 4 bases and J 4 bases; bases outside gene matches: 9. There are 15 residues in the CDR3. This CDR3 reads CASSPRDRPAYGYTF. The CDR3, as DNA: TGTGCCAGCAGCCCACGGGACAGGCCCGCCTATGGCTACACCTTC.

The rearrangement joins TRBV6-5 to TRBJ1-2; 7 bases fit TRBD1. The CDR3 is 15 residues long. Trimming at V came to 5 bases and at J to 0 bases, leaving 6 bases not matched to a gene. Germline-derived CDR1 and CDR2 are MNHEY and SVGAGI. The DNA of the CDR3 is TGTGCCAGCAGTCGGGAGGGGGCGTCTAACTATGGCTACACCTTC. Amino acids: CASSREGASNYGYTF.

The J gene is TRBJ2-7, the V gene TRBV3-1 (or the pseudogene TRBV3-2); D call uncertain. The V end lost 0 bases, the J end lost 2 bases, and 8 bases lay between the germline ends. The CDR3 contains 14 residues. Germline V gene lookup returns CDR1 LGHDT and CDR2 YNNKEL (reference sequence). In DNA form, the CDR3 reads TGTGCCAGCAGCCAAGATTTGCGGCCCTACGAGCAGTACTTC. Translation gives CASSQDLRPYEQYF.

V is TRBV5-4 and J is TRBJ1-1; TRBD1 might be the D (5 bases). Trimming shortened V by 10 bases and J by 7 bases, and 17 bases separated the two germline ends. Germline assignment: CDR1 SGHNT and CDR2 YYREEE (reference sequence). The CDR3 extends over 12 amino acids. The CDR3 region is CAGSWEGSEAFF. CDR3 nucleotides: TGTGCCGGGTCCTGGGAGGGGAGTGAAGCTTTCTTT. Full variable domain (remainder filled in from reference TRBV5-4 and TRBJ1-1): ETGVTQSPTHLIKTRGQQVTLRCSSQSGHNTVSWYQQALGQGPQFIFQYYREEENGRGNFPPRFSGLQFPNYSSELNVNALELDDSALYLCAGSWEGSEAFFGQGTRLTVV.

V is TRBV5-6 and J is TRBJ1-2, with 9 bases identical to TRBD1. From germline, CDR1 is SGHDT and CDR2 YYEEEE. The CDR3 loop spans 14 amino acids. J lost 4 bases, V lost 4 bases, and 5 bases had no gene match. The CDR3 spells CASSGTGRLYGYTF. For the CDR3, the DNA is TGTGCCAGCAGCGGGACAGGGCGCCTCTATGGCTACACCTTC.

The gene calls are TRBV3-1 (or the pseudogene TRBV3-2) and TRBJ1-2; weak D call: TRBD1 (6 bases). Trimming took off 6 bases at V and 8 bases at J, with 16 bases between the two ends. The CDR3 consists of 13 residues. Per the germline V gene, CDR1 is LGHDT and CDR2 is YNNKEL (reference sequence). The CDR3 sequence is CASRPTGLGGYTF. For the CDR3, the DNA is TGTGCCAGCAGACCTACAGGGTTGGGGGGCTACACCTTC.

The chain recombines TRBV29-1 with TRBJ1-5, with D unresolved. The germline V gene has CDR1 SQVTM and CDR2 ANQGSEA. CDR3 length equals 13 residues. Trimming pared 4 bases from V and 2 bases from J, leaving 9 bases between. Here the CDR3 reads CSVGGEGNQPQHF. CDR3 nucleotides: TGCAGCGTTGGCGGGGAGGGCAATCAGCCCCAGCATTTT.

J is TRBJ2-7 and V is TRBV6-1; D not resolved. Trimming stripped 2 bases from V and 3 bases from J, with 8 bases between. Germline V gives CDR1 MNHNS, CDR2 SASEGT. The CDR3 has 13 amino acids. CDR3: CASSEYRNYEQYF. The CDR3, as DNA: TGTGCCAGCAGTGAATATAGAAACTACGAGCAGTACTTC.

This clone was observed at least ten times. The chain is built from TRBV9 and TRBJ1-3, with 7 bases matching TRBD1. Germline CDR1 and CDR2: SGDLS and YYNGEE. The CDR3 totals 15 residues. V lost 3 bases to trimming and J lost 2 bases; unmatched junction nucleotides: 5. The CDR3 coding sequence is TGTGCCAGCAGCGCGGCCGGGACAGCTGGAAACACCATATATTTT. Translation gives CASSAAGTAGNTIYF. The variable domain in full, with the rest retrieved from reference TRBV9 and TRBJ1-3, is DSGVTQTPKHLITATGQRVTLRCSPRSGDLSVYWYQQSLDQGLQFLIQYYNGEERAKGNILERFSAQQFPDLHSELNLSSLELGDSALYFCASSAAGTAGNTIYFGEGSWLTVV.

The V and J genes are TRBV7-2 and TRBJ2-6; D uncertain. With 1 base removed from V and 0 bases from J, the gap between germline ends came to 7 bases. Germline assignment: CDR1 SGHTA and CDR2 FQGNSA. The CDR3 spans 16 residues. CDR3 sequence (DNA): TGTGCCAGCAGCTTAGTGAGTAGCTCTGGGGCCAACGTCCTGACTTTC. Its translation: CASSLVSSSGANVLTF.

The CDR3 coding sequence is TGTGCCAGTAGTATTCTAGGACATATCGGGGAGCTGTTTTTT. Amino acid sequence: CASSILGHIGELFF. The chain couples TRBV19 to TRBJ2-2; the D gene is possibly TRBD1 (5 bases). Germline CDR1 is LNHDA and CDR2 is SQIVND (reference sequence). Trimming took 3 bases from V and 7 from J, leaving 12 bases between them. The CDR3 length is 14 residues.

V gene TRBV5-1 combines with J gene TRBJ1-6; 9 bases align to TRBD1. The germline V gene has CDR1 SGHRS and CDR2 YFSETQ. There are 16 residues in the CDR3. Trimming at V came to 0 bases and at J to 7 bases, leaving 5 bases not matched to a gene. For the CDR3, the DNA is TGCGCCAGCAGCTTGGGGGGACAGGGTTCCAATTCACCCCTCCACTTT. As protein: CASSLGGQGSNSPLHF. Filled out from reference TRBV5-1 and TRBJ1-6, the complete variable domain reads KAGVTQTPRYLIKTRGQQVTLSCSPISGHRSVSWYQQTPGQGLQFLFEYFSETQRNKGNFPGRFSGRQFSNSRSEMNVSTLELGDSALYLCASSLGGQGSNSPLHFGNGTRLTVT.

The chain has TRBV4-2 and TRBJ2-1; D ambiguous. V was pared by 0 bases and J by 0 bases, with 9 bases between. This CDR3 contains 16 residues. CDR1 LGHNA and CDR2 YNFKEQ come from the germline V gene. This CDR3 is CASSQDRANSYNEQFF. CDR3 sequence (DNA): TGTGCCAGCAGCCAAGACAGAGCGAACTCCTACAATGAGCAGTTCTTC.

V usage is TRBV3-1 (or the pseudogene TRBV3-2) and J usage is TRBJ2-3; 11 bases map to TRBD2. Trimming removed 1 base from V and 8 bases from J; junction bases left unmatched: 5. Germline V gene lookup returns CDR1 LGHDT and CDR2 YNNKEL (reference sequence). CDR3 length: 15 amino acids. This CDR3 is CASSQVLAGGGTQYF. DNA of the CDR3: TGTGCCAGCAGCCAAGTCCTAGCGGGGGGAGGTACGCAGTATTTT.

The chain is built from TRBV28 and TRBJ1-1, with D unclear. This CDR3 region has 13 residues. V was pared by 6 bases and J by 4 bases, with 12 bases between. Per germline, CDR1 MDHEN and CDR2 SYDVKM. CDR3: CASSPGRPTEAFF. The CDR3 region has the DNA TGTGCCAGCAGCCCAGGAAGGCCCACTGAAGCTTTCTTT.

Worth noting for this clone: Different DNA sequences within this sample yield the same CDR3. The chain recombines TRBV7-2 with TRBJ1-3; 8 bases fit TRBD1. Trimming at V came to 6 bases and at J to 6 bases, leaving 4 bases not matched to a gene. Per germline, CDR1 SGHTA and CDR2 FQGNSA. This CDR3 has 13 amino acids. This CDR3 is CASSLDRVNTIYF. DNA for the CDR3: TGTGCCAGCAGTTTGGACAGGGTAAACACCATATATTTT.

The chain recombines TRBV7-8 with TRBJ1-4; 9 nucleotides match TRBD1. Germline values: CDR1 SGHVS, CDR2 FQNEAQ. This CDR3 has 14 amino acids. With V trimmed by 6 bases and J by 6 bases, 5 bases remained unmatched. The CDR3 region has the DNA TGTGCCAGCAGAAGGGACAGGGTGGATGAAAAACTGTTTTTT. Encoded protein: CASRRDRVDEKLFF.

This sequence joins TRBV30 and TRBJ1-5; D perhaps matches TRBD1 (6 bases). Germline V gene sequence: CDR1 GTSNPN, CDR2 SVGIG (reference sequence). The CDR3 is 15 amino acids. Trimming left V 3 bases short and J 4 bases short, with 16 bases between. CDR3 sequence: CAWRQGNMKNQPQHF. The CDR3 nucleotides are TGTGCCTGGAGACAGGGTAACATGAAGAATCAGCCCCAGCATTTT.

The J gene is TRBJ2-7, the V gene TRBV6-5; 7 nucleotides align to TRBD1. In germline, CDR1 is MNHEY, CDR2 SVGAGI. The ends lost 8 bases at V and 2 bases at J; junction bases unmatched: 12. The CDR3 length is 15 residues. CDR3 region: CASERPGTDPYEQYF. Written as DNA, the CDR3 is TGTGCCAGCGAGCGTCCCGGGACAGACCCCTACGAGCAGTACTTC.

The genes are TRBV5-1 and TRBJ2-3; D possibly corresponds to TRBD2 (5 bases). The V gene's germline CDR1 is SGHRS and CDR2 YFSETQ. CDR3 size: 15 residues. V lost 0 bases to trimming and J lost 2 bases, with 10 bases between them. The CDR3 loop reads CASSLADSATDTQYF. CDR3 nucleotides: TGCGCCAGCAGCTTGGCGGACTCAGCCACAGATACGCAGTATTTT.

The genes are TRBV7-2 and TRBJ1-4; possibly TRBD1 for D (5 bases). The CDR3 sequence is 17 residues long. V was cut by 5 bases and J by 5 bases, with 21 bases left in between. The germline CDR1 and CDR2 sequences are SGHTA and FQGNSA. The CDR3: CASSRPRGGGRNEKLFF. As DNA, the CDR3 is TGTGCCAGCAGCCGCCCAAGGGGCGGGGGAAGAAATGAAAAACTGTTTTTT.

The chain recombines TRBV6-5 with TRBJ1-1; 7 bases match TRBD1. V shed 4 bases and J 5 bases; nucleotides not matched to a gene: 7. CDR1 is MNHEY and CDR2 is SVGAGI in the germline V gene. The length of the CDR3 is 14 residues. The CDR3 DNA sequence: TGTGCCAGCAGTTCCACACAGGGGTGGACTGAAGCTTTCTTT. Residues: CASSSTQGWTEAFF.

Details on this clone: One junction end disagrees with the germline gene, perhaps due to a read error. J is TRBJ2-7 and V is TRBV18, with 11 positions matching TRBD1. This CDR3 is 13 amino acids long. The V gene's germline CDR1 is KGHSH and CDR2 LQKENI. The CDR3 is CASTPGTGGEQYF. In DNA, the CDR3 is TGTGCCAGCACACCCGGGACAGGGGGCGAGCAGTACTTC.

The chain combines TRBV4-3 with TRBJ2-2; TRBD2 might be the D (5 bases). This CDR3 has 16 amino acids. Germline CDR1 reads LGHNA; CDR2 reads YSLEER. The V end was cut by 0 bases, the J end by 4 bases, with 12 bases between. CDR3 bases: TGCGCCAGCAGCCAAGATAGAGGGCCGGGCACCGGGGAGCTGTTTTTT. Translating gives CASSQDRGPGTGELFF.